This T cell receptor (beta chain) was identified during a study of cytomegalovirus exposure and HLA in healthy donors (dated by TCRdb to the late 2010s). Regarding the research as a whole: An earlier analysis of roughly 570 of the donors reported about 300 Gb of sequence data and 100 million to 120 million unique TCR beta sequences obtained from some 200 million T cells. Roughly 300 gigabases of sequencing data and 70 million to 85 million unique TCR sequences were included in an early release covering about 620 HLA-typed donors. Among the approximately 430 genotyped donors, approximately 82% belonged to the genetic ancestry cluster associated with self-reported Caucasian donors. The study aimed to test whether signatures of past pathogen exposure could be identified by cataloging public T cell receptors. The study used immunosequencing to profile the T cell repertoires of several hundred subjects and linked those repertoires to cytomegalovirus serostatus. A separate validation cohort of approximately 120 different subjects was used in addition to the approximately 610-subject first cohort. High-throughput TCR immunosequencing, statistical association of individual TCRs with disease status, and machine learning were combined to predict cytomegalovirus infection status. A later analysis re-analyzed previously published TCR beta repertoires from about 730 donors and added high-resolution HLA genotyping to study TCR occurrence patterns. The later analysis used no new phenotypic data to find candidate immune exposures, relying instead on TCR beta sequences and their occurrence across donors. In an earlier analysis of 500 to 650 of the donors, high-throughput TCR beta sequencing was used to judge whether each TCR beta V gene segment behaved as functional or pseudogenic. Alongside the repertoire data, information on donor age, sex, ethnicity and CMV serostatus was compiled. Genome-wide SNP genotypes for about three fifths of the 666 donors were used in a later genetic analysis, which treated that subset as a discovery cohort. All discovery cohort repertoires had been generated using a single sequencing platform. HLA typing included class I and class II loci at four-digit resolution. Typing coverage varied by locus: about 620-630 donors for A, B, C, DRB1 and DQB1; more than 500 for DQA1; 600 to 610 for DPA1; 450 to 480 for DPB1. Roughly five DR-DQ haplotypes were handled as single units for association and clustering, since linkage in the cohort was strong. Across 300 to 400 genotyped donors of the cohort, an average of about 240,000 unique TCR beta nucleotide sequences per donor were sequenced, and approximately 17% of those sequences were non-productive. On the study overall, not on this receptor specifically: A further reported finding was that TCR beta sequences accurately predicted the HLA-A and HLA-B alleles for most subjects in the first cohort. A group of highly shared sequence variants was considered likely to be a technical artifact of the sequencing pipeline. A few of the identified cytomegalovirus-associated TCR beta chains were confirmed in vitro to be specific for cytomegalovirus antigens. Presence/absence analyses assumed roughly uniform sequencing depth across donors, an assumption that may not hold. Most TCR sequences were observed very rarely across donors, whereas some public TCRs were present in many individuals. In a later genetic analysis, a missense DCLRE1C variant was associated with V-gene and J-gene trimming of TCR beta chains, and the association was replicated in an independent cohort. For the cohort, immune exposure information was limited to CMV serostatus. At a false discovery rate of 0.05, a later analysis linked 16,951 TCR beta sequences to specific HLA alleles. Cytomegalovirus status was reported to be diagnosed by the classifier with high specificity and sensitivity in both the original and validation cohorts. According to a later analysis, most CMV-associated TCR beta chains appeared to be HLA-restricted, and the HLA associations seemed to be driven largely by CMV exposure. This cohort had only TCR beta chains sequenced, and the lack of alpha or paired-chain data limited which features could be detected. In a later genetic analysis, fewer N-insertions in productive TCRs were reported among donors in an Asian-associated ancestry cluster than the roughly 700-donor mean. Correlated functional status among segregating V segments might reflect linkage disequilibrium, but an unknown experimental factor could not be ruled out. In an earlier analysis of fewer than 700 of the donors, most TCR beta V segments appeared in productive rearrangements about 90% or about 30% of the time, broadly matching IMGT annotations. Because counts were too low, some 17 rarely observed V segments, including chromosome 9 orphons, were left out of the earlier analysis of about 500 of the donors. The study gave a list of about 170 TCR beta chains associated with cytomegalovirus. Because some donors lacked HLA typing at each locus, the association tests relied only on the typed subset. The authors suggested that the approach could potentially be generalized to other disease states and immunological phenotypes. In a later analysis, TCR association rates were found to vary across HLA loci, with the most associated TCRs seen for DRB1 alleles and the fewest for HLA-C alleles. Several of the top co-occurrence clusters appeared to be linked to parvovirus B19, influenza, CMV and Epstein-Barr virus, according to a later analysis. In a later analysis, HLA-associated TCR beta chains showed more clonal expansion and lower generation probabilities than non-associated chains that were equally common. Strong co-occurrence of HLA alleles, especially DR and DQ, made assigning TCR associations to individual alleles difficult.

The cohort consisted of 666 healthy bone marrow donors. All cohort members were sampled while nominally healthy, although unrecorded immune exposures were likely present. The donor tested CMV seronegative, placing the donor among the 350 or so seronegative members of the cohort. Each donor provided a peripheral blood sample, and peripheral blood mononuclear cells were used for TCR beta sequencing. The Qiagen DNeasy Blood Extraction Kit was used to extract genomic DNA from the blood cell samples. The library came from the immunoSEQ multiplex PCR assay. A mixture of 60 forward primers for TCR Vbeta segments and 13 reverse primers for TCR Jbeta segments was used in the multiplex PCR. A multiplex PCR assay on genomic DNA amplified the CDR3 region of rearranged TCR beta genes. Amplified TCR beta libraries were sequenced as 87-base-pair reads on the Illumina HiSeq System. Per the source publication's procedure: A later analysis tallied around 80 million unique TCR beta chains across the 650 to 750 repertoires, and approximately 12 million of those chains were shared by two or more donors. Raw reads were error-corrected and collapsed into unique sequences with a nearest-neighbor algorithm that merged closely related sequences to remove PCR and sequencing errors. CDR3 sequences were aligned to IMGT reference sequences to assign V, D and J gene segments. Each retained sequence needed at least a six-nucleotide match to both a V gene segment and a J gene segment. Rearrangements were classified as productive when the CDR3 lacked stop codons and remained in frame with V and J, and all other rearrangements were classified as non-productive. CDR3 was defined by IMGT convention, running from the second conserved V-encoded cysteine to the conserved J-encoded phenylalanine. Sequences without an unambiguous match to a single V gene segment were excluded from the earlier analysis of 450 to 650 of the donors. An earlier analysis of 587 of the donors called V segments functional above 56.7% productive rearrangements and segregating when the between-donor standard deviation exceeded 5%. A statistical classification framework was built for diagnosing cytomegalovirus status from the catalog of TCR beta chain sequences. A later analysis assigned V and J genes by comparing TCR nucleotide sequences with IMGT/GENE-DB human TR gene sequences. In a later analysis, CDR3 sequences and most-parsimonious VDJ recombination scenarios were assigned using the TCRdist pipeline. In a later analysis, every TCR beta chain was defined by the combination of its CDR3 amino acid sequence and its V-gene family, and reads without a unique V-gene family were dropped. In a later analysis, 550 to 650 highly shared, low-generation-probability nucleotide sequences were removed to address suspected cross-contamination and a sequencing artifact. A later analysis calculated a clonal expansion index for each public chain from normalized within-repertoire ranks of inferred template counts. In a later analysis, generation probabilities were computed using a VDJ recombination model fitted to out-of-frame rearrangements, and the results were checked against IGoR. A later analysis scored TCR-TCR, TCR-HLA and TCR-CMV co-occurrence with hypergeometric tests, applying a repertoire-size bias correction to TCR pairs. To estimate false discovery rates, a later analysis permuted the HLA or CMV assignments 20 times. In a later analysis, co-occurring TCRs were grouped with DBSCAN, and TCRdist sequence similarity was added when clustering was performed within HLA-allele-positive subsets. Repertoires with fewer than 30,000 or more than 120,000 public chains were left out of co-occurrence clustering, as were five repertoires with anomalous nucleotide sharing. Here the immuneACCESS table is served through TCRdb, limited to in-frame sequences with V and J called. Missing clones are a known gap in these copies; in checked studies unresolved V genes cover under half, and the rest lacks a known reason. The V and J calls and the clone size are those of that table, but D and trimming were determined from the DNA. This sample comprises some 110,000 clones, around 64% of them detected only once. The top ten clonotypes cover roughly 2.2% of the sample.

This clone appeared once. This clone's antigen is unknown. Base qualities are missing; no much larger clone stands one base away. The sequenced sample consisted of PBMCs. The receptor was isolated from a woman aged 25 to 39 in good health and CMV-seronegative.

The DNA sequence is TGTGCCAGCAGCCCTCTAGCGGGAGGGAGCTCCTACAATGAGCAGTTCTTC. Its protein is CASSPLAGGSSYNEQFF. The rearranged segments are TRBV27 and TRBJ2-1, with 12 bases aligning to TRBD2. CDR1 and CDR2 were assigned from the germline V gene (reference sequence) as MNHEY and SMNVEV. The CDR3 contains 17 residues, cysteine and phenylalanine counted. The CDR3 DNA has 51 bases and is translated from base 1. From V the trimming removes 6 bases and from J it removes 0 bases, while the gene matches leave 6 bases of the junction unaccounted for.